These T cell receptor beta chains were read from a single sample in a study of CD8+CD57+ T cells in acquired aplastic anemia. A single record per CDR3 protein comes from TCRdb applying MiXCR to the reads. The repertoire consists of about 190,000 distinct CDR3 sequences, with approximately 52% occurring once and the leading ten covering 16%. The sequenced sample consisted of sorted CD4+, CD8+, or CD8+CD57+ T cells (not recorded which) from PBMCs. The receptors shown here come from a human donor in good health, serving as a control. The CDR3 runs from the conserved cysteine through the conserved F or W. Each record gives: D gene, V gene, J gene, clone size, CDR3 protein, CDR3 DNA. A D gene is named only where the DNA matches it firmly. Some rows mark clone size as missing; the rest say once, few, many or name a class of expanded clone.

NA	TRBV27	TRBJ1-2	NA	CASWGIRHYGYAF	TGTGCCAGTTGGGGCATCAGGCACTATGGCTACGCCTTC
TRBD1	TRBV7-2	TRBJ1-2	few	CASSPQGQGYGYTF	TGTGCCAGCAGCCCACAGGGACAGGGATATGGCTACACCTTC
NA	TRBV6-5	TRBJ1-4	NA	CASRQGSNEKLFF	TGTGCCAGCAGACAGGGTTCGAATGAAAAACTGTTTTTT
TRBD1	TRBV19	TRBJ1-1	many	CASSTRQGDTEAFF	TGTGCCAGTAGTACGAGACAGGGGGACACTGAAGCTTTCTTT
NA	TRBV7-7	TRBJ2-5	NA	CASSSSLSEQETQYF	TGTGCTAGCAGCTCATCTCTCTCGGAACAAGAGACCCAGTACTTC
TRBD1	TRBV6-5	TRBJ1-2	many	CASREDRVRGYTF	TGTGCCAGCAGAGAGGACAGGGTGCGCGGCTACACCTTC
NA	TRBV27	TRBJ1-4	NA	CASSYRYSEKLFF	TGTGCCAGCAGTTACAGATATAGTGAAAAACTGTTTTTT
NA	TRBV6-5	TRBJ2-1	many	CASSYTALYNEQFF	TGTGCCAGCAGTTACACAGCCCTCTACAATGAGCAGTTCTTC
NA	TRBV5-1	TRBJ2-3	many	CASRGARQDASTDTQYF	TGCGCCAGCAGGGGCGCCCGACAGGACGCTAGCACAGATACGCAGTATTTT
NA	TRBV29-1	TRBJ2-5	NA	CSVRWGQETQYF	TGCAGCGTTCGGTGGGGACAAGAGACCCAGTACTTC
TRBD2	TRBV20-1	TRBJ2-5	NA	CSAGGGTSGQETQYF	TGCAGTGCGGGAGGGGGGACTAGCGGTCAAGAGACCCAGTACTTC
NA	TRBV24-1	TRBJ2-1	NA	CATSDSHDEQFF	TGTGCCACCAGTGATTCCCATGATGAGCAGTTCTTC
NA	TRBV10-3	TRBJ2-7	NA	CAISAQGYPYEQYF	TGTGCCATCAGTGCCCAGGGATACCCCTACGAGCAGTACTTC
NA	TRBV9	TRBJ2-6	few	CASSEPSGANVLTF	TGTGCCAGCAGCGAGCCGTCTGGGGCCAACGTCCTGACTTTC
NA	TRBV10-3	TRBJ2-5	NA	CAISEGGAVETQYF	TGTGCCATCAGTGAGGGCGGGGCAGTCGAGACCCAGTACTTC
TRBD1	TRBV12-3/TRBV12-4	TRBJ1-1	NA	CASNLGQGAGEAFF	TGTGCCAGCAACCTAGGACAGGGGGCGGGTGAAGCTTTCTTT
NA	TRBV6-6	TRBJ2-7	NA	CASSNLLEQYF	TGTGCCAGCAGTAACCTACTCGAGCAGTACTTC
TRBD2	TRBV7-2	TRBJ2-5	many	CASSLESSGALYQETQYF	TGTGCCAGCAGCTTAGAGTCTAGCGGGGCGCTGTACCAAGAGACCCAGTACTTC
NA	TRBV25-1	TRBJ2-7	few	CASSRDSYEQYF	TGTGCCAGCAGTCGCGACTCTTACGAGCAGTACTTC
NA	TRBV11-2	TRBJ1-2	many	CASSLGSLGYGYTF	TGTGCCAGCAGCTTAGGGTCCCTCGGATATGGCTACACCTTC
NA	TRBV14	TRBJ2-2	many	CASSHRGSLSSGELFF	TGTGCCAGCAGCCACCGGGGCAGTCTCTCCTCCGGGGAGCTGTTTTTT
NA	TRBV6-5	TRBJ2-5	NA	CASSYSAGLGETQYF	TGTGCCAGCAGTTACTCGGCAGGGTTGGGAGAGACCCAGTACTTC
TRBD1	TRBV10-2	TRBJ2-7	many	CASNAGTGKYEQYF	TGCGCCAGCAACGCCGGGACAGGAAAATACGAGCAGTACTTC
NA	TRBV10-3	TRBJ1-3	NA	CAVSELGTANTIYF	TGTGCCGTCAGTGAGTTAGGGACGGCAAACACCATATATTTT
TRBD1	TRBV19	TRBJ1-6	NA	CASSLPSTGPSPLHF	TGTGCCAGTAGCTTACCATCGACAGGGCCCTCACCCCTCCACTTT
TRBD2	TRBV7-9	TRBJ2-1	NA	CASSVGLAGHEYNEQFF	TGTGCTAGCAGCGTCGGACTAGCGGGGCATGAATACAATGAGCAGTTCTTC
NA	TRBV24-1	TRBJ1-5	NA	CATSGPGVGNQPQHF	TGTGCCACCAGTGGTCCAGGGGTAGGCAATCAGCCCCAGCATTTT
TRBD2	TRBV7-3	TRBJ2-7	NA	CASSSLAGGEQYF	TGTGCCAGCAGCTCGCTAGCGGGGGGCGAGCAGTACTTC
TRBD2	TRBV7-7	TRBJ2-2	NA	CASSRLAQTGELFF	TGTGCCAGCAGCCGACTAGCCCAAACCGGGGAGCTGTTTTTT
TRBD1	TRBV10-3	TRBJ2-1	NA	CAISDQAGGVYNEQFF	TGTGCCATCAGTGATCAGGCAGGGGGCGTCTACAATGAGCAGTTCTTC
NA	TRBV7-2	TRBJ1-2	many	CASSPDTFYGYTF	TGTGCCAGCAGCCCGGACACTTTCTATGGCTACACCTTC
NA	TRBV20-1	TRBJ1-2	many	CSACLHPPYGYTF	TGCAGTGCTTGTCTCCACCCCCCGTATGGCTACACCTTC
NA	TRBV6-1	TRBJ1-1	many	CASSRESTEAFF	TGTGCCAGCAGCAGGGAGAGCACTGAAGCTTTCTTT
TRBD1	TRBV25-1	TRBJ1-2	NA	CASSVGQNYGYTF	TGTGCCAGCAGTGTGGGACAGAACTATGGCTACACCTTC
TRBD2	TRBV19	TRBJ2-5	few	CASSLTVGTSGEETQYF	TGTGCCAGTAGCCTCACTGTTGGGACTAGCGGGGAAGAGACCCAGTACTTC
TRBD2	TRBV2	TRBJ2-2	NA	CASRTGLAGAGELFF	TGTGCCAGCAGGACGGGACTAGCGGGCGCCGGGGAGCTGTTTTTT
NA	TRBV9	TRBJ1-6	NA	CASSVGRTYSPLHF	TGTGCCAGCAGCGTAGGGCGGACCTATTCACCCCTCCACTTT
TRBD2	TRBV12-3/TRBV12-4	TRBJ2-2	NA	CASSLGRLAGELFF	TGTGCCAGCAGTTTAGGCCGACTAGCGGGGGAGCTGTTTTTT
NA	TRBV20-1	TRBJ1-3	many	CSARGEGALSSGNTIYF	TGCAGTGCTAGAGGCGAAGGGGCCCTTTCCTCTGGAAACACCATATATTTT
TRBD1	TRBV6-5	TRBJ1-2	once	CASRPSWTGDGYTF	TGTGCCAGCAGGCCAAGCTGGACAGGAGATGGCTACACCTTC
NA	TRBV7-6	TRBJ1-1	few	CASSLAPGFGGTEAFF	TGTGCCAGCAGCTTAGCACCGGGTTTCGGGGGGACTGAAGCTTTCTTT
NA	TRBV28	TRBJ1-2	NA	CAREGGGGANYGYTF	TGTGCCAGGGAGGGAGGGGGGGGGGCTAACTATGGCTACACCTTC
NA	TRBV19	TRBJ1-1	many	CASKSSGGATNTEAFF	TGTGCCAGTAAATCCTCGGGGGGCGCAACGAACACTGAAGCTTTCTTT
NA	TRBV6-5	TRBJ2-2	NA	CAGSYTVSTGELFF	TGTGCCGGCAGTTATACAGTCTCCACCGGGGAGCTGTTTTTT
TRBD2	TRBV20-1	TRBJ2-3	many	CSARLAGATDTQYF	TGCAGTGCTAGACTAGCGGGGGCCACAGATACGCAGTATTTT
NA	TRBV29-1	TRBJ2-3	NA	CSVTEGTSTDTQYF	TGCAGCGTCACGGAAGGGACTAGCACAGATACGCAGTATTTT
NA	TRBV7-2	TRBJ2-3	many	CASSLSLDTQYF	TGTGCCAGCAGCTTATCTCTAGATACGCAGTATTTT
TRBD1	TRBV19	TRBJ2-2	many	CASSWDRAGGELFF	TGTGCCAGTAGTTGGGACAGGGCGGGCGGGGAGCTGTTTTTT
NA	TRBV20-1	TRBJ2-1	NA	CSARSPVYEQFF	TGCAGTGCTAGATCCCCAGTTTATGAGCAGTTCTTC
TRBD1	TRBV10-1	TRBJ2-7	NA	CASIQAGTGVSYEQYF	TGCGCCAGCATCCAAGCCGGGACAGGGGTCTCCTACGAGCAGTACTTC
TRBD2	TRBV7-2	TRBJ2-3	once	CASSLTGGLAITDTQYF	TGTGCCAGCAGCTTAACCGGGGGACTAGCAATCACAGATACGCAGTATTTT
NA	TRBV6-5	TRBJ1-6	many	CASSSGGAPPLHF	TGTGCCAGCAGTTCCGGGGGGGCGCCACCCCTCCACTTT
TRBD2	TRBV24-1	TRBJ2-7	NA	CATSDSSRLAGDASYEQYF	TGTGCCACCAGTGATTCCTCAAGACTAGCGGGGGACGCCTCCTACGAGCAGTACTTC